These T cell receptor beta chains were read from a single sample in a study of shared clonotypes between healthy human individuals. Profiling relied on immunoSEQ multiplex PCR, and the TCRdb table lists in-frame clones only, not all of them. This sample yields 2 million to 2.5 million clones, of which 85% to 95% are seen a single time; 0.37% belongs to the top ten. The source material was naive CD4+ T cells from PBMCs. The receptors originated from a man between 18 and 29 years old in good health. Some clones in this sample may be carry-over from other donors' samples. Both conserved end residues are part of each CDR3. D genes are given only for firm matches. Some rows have no size entry. The others give once, few or many, or a class for an expanded clone.

j_gene: TRBJ2-3
d_gene: TRBD2
abundance: .
v_gene: TRBV7-6
CDR3aa: CASSPREGPYTDTQYF
CDR3nt: TGTGCCAGCAGCCCCCGGGAGGGGCCATACACAGATACGCAGTATTTT

j_gene: TRBJ2-1
d_gene: TRBD2
abundance: .
v_gene: TRBV12-5
CDR3aa: CASGRSGGNNEQFF
CDR3nt: TGTGCTAGTGGAAGGAGCGGGGGGAACAATGAGCAGTTCTTC

j_gene: TRBJ1-1
d_gene: .
abundance: few
v_gene: TRBV20-1
CDR3aa: CSAPGRTEAFF
CDR3nt: TGCAGTGCTCCGGGTCGCACTGAAGCTTTCTTT

j_gene: TRBJ2-4
d_gene: .
abundance: .
v_gene: TRBV7-3
CDR3aa: CASSLGPDPKNIQYF
CDR3nt: TGTGCCAGCAGCTTGGGACCGGACCCAAAAAACATTCAGTACTTC

j_gene: TRBJ1-2
d_gene: .
abundance: .
v_gene: TRBV18
CDR3aa: CASSLTSPEGYTF
CDR3nt: TGTGCCAGCTCACTAACATCCCCCGAGGGCTACACCTTC

j_gene: TRBJ1-5
d_gene: .
abundance: .
v_gene: TRBV9
CDR3aa: CASSAGGGTGRVDQPQHF
CDR3nt: TGTGCCAGCAGCGCGGGAGGGGGAACGGGACGGGTGGATCAGCCCCAGCATTTT

j_gene: TRBJ2-7
d_gene: .
abundance: .
v_gene: TRBV7-8
CDR3aa: CASSLAPVGYEQYF
CDR3nt: TGTGCCAGCAGCTTAGCTCCGGTTGGATACGAGCAGTACTTC

j_gene: TRBJ2-3
d_gene: .
abundance: .
v_gene: TRBV18
CDR3aa: CASSPQRASSTDTQYF
CDR3nt: TGTGCCAGCTCACCTCAGAGAGCTTCTAGCACAGATACGCAGTATTTT

j_gene: TRBJ1-4
d_gene: .
abundance: .
v_gene: TRBV30
CDR3aa: CAWNPATNEKLFF
CDR3nt: TGTGCCTGGAATCCAGCAACTAATGAAAAACTGTTTTTT

j_gene: TRBJ2-7
d_gene: TRBD1
abundance: .
v_gene: TRBV6-6
CDR3aa: CASRRGQGETYEQYF
CDR3nt: TGTGCCAGCAGGCGGGGACAGGGGGAGACCTACGAGCAGTACTTC

j_gene: TRBJ2-2
d_gene: TRBD2
abundance: .
v_gene: TRBV11-2
CDR3aa: CASSLVLRGGPDTGELFF
CDR3nt: TGTGCCAGCAGCTTAGTACTCCGCGGGGGACCTGACACCGGGGAGCTGTTTTTT

j_gene: TRBJ2-1
d_gene: TRBD2
abundance: .
v_gene: TRBV5-1
CDR3aa: CASSDIVPGLATSSYNEQFF
CDR3nt: TGCGCCAGCAGCGATATAGTCCCGGGACTAGCGACTAGCTCCTACAATGAGCAGTTCTTC

j_gene: TRBJ2-7
d_gene: .
abundance: .
v_gene: TRBV19
CDR3aa: CASRLEGRSYEQYF
CDR3nt: TGTGCCAGTAGGTTGGAGGGTCGGTCCTACGAGCAGTACTTC

j_gene: TRBJ2-3
d_gene: TRBD2
abundance: .
v_gene: TRBV5-8
CDR3aa: CASTPLAGGRTDTQYF
CDR3nt: TGTGCCAGCACCCCCCTAGCGGGAGGACGGACAGATACGCAGTATTTT

j_gene: TRBJ1-5
d_gene: .
abundance: .
v_gene: TRBV10-3
CDR3aa: CAIGGRGADQPQHF
CDR3nt: TGTGCCATCGGGGGGCGGGGTGCTGATCAGCCCCAGCATTTT

j_gene: TRBJ2-7
d_gene: .
abundance: .
v_gene: TRBV2
CDR3aa: CASSGQGAAYEQYF
CDR3nt: TGTGCCAGCAGTGGTCAGGGAGCGGCCTACGAGCAGTACTTC